This T cell receptor (beta chain) was recovered during a study of blood T cells in healthy people across ages (dated by TCRdb to the mid-2010s). With respect to the entire study: In model experiments, template switching captured roughly one uniquely barcoded TCR beta cDNA molecule for every two T cells. The donors were divided into four age groups: young (average approximately 16 years), middle-aged (approximately 39), aged (approximately 62) and long-lived (about 84). To track age-related changes in TCR beta repertoire diversity, the study relied on deep sequencing normalized with unique cDNA molecular identifiers. For two donors (one aged 18 to 30 and one aged 80 or older), the study analyzed two additional independent replicas of 1 million unique cDNA reads from the same blood draw. Donors of different ages were randomly distributed across sequencing lanes to avoid experimental bias. The investigation overall reported the following: Conclusive comparison of naive and antigen-experienced compartments was prevented by the profiling of bulk unsorted PBMCs. As age increased, observed TCR beta diversity per million T cells dropped in a roughly linear way, and a significant reduction was already evident by age about 40. Compared with the aged group, the long-lived group had more naive CD4+ T cells, fewer expanded clones and increased TCR diversity, suggesting age selection. The percentage of naive T cells measured by flow cytometry correlated strongly with observed TCR beta diversity. Because donor CMV infection status was unknown, age-related changes in expanded clonotypes were potentially confounded. Estimates of total diversity from one million sequenced T cells were regarded as lower bounds and underestimates.

The 40 or so donors, aged about 6 to 95 years, were systemically healthy Caucasian individuals from Russia. Each donor gave roughly 9.5 milliliters of peripheral blood, collected into EDTA-treated Vacutainer tubes. PBMCs were isolated by Ficoll-Paque density-gradient centrifugation, with at least 7 million obtained per sample. Trizol reagent was used to extract total RNA from the PBMCs, yielding at least 5 micrograms per sample. The percentages of naive CD45RAhigh/CD27high T cells were determined by flow cytometry on a PBMC aliquot from every donor. Library generation was performed with 5' RACE. Instrument used: Illumina HiSeq 2500. A second roughly 6 to 11 cycle PCR used a sample-barcoded 5' primer and a J-beta primer mix. Each TCR beta cDNA molecule received a unique molecular identifier from a template-switch 5' adaptor carrying 12 random nucleotides. Each sample yielded at least 2.5 million CDR3-containing paired-end reads. The Mint cDNA synthesis kit, primed by a TRBC-specific oligonucleotide, was used to synthesize first-strand cDNA from all RNA. After uracil-DNA glycosylase treatment, a first 18-cycle PCR used universal primers M1SS and BC2_uni_R on all cDNA. Concerning the study's data processing: For normalization, 1 million high-quality reads were randomly selected from each sample, with every read carrying a distinct molecular identifier. Instead of being binned into consensus sequences, reads with shared molecular identifiers were discarded. MiTCR, with a Q25 quality threshold and the strictest error-elimination algorithm, was used for CDR3 identification, clonotype clustering and error correction. A nonparametric unseen species model with Euler transformation was used to estimate a lower bound on total TCR beta diversity. The raw public data were reprocessed by TCRdb itself: fastp quality trimming at Q25, MiXCR clonotype calling, in-frame beta chains only. Each entry merges the rows of one CDR3 protein and shows their most common DNA and genes. The V and J calls shown here were made by TCRdb, not taken from the authors' results. For this sample there are 700,000 to 850,000 distinct CDR3 sequences; roughly 34% appear just once. Under 15% of the sample is in the top ten clones.

V is reduced by 4 bases and J by 0 bases, leaving a spacing of 10 bases between them. Taken from the germline V gene (reference sequence), the CDR1 and CDR2 loops are SGHKS and YYEKEE. Reading from cysteine to phenylalanine, the CDR3 counts 14 amino acids. Only CDR3 DNA remains: 42 bases, in frame from the first base. This clonotype is a singleton in its sample. Its antigen is unknown. No quality values exist for individual bases; no much larger clone is one base distant. Weak support is all one read offers. Sequences were obtained from blood. The sequence derives from a man aged 18 to 29 in good health. The chain employs TRBV5-5 and TRBJ1-2; the D segment could be TRBD1, given 5 matching bases. The sequence in DNA is TGTGCCAGCAGCGCGGGACTTTCTAACTATGGCTACACCTTC. This translates into CASSAGLSNYGYTF.